These 2 T cell receptor beta chains were sequenced from one sample in a study of monozygotic twins with inflammatory bowel disease. After re-calling the 5' RACE reads, TCRdb lists one entry per CDR3 protein, DNA absent. The table lists approximately 390,000 distinct CDR3 sequences. Material: blood. The origin of the receptors is a human donor with ulcerative colitis or Crohn's disease, or a healthy co-twin of an affected twin (not recorded which).

The chain has TRBV18 and TRBJ2-7; checking the TCRdb D call of TRBD1 is not possible without DNA. This CDR3 region has 16 residues. Germline assignment: CDR1 KGHSH and CDR2 LQKENI. The CDR3 spells CASSLMRQGAEYEQYF.

The chain uses TRBV29-1 and TRBJ2-7; the D call of TRBD1 rests on TCRdb alone, since no DNA is present to check it. CDR1 SQVTM and CDR2 ANQGSEA come from the germline V gene. This CDR3 spans 13 amino acids. CDR3 sequence reads: CSIKGQGFYEQYF.